The 32 T cell receptor beta chains reported below all come from one sample, sequenced in a study of identical twins. TCRdb reprocessed the 5' RACE reads via MiXCR and lists one record per CDR3 protein. The table lists about 700,000 distinct CDR3 sequences, 5.5% to 7.5% of them singletons. The material sequenced was naive T cells sorted from blood. The receptors were gathered from a man aged 18-30 years in good health.

This clonotype was recorded many times. V and J are TRBV5-1 and TRBJ2-7; tentatively, D is TRBD2 (5 bases). Between the trimmed V and J ends, which lost 3 bases and 10 bases, there was a span of 26 bases. There are 16 residues in the CDR3. CDR1 and CDR2 from the germline V gene are SGHRS and YFSETQ. The CDR3 DNA reads as TGCGCCAGCAGCTCCGACTTGCGAGGCCCGGGATTAGGTCAGTACGTC. This sequence encodes CASSSDLRGPGLGQYV.

This chain joins TRBV18 and TRBJ1-6, with 8 nucleotides matching TRBD1. The CDR3 runs 13 residues. The germline gives CDR1 KGHSH, CDR2 LQKENI. V gave up 4 bases and J gave up 9 bases; unmatched junction bases: 2. This CDR3 is CASSLDRASPLHF. CDR3 DNA: TGTGCCAGCTCACTGGACAGGGCTTCACCCCTCCACTTT.

This clonotype was observed a handful of times. The chain couples TRBV28 to TRBJ2-5; 10 nucleotides line up with TRBD2. CDR3 length: 15 residues. Trimming cost V 6 bases and J 4 bases; bases outside gene matches: 8. Germline lookup yields CDR1 MDHEN and CDR2 SYDVKM. Here the CDR3 DNA reads TGTGCCAGCAGCAAGCGGGAGGGCCCCCCAGAGACCCAGTACTTC. It is translated as CASSKREGPPETQYF.

The CDR3 here is CASSLWGGYTEAFF. CDR3 coding DNA: TGTGCCAGCAGTTTATGGGGGGGGTACACTGAAGCTTTCTTT. The chain employs TRBV28 and TRBJ1-1, with a weak D call TRBD1 (5 bases). The CDR3 spans 14 residues. The germline V and J ends were trimmed by 0 bases and 3 bases, with 8 bases remaining between them. CDR1 MDHEN and CDR2 SYDVKM come from the germline V gene.

This clonotype was found many times. The chain links TRBV7-2 to TRBJ2-7; D ambiguous. Trimming stripped 6 bases from V and 3 bases from J, with 9 bases between. The CDR3 spans 12 residues. Germline V gives CDR1 SGHTA, CDR2 FQGNSA. In DNA, the CDR3 is TGTGCCAGCAGTTCGACGGGCTACGAGCAGTACTTC. Translating gives CASSSTGYEQYF. Based on the CDR3 plus reference TRBV7-2 and TRBJ2-7, the full variable domain is GAGVSQSPSNKVTEKGKDVELRCDPISGHTALYWYRQSLGQGLEFLIYFQGNSAPDKSGLPSDRFSAERTGGSVSTLTIQRTQQEDSAVYLCASSSTGYEQYFGPGTRLTVT.

The rearrangement links TRBV7-2 to TRBJ1-1; tentatively, D is TRBD1 (6 bases). This CDR3 contains 14 residues. Trimming took 1 base from V and 7 from J, leaving 13 bases between them. Looked up from germline, CDR1 is SGHTA and CDR2 is FQGNSA. The CDR3 loop is CASSLGGPIREAFF. CDR3 in DNA: TGTGCCAGCAGCTTAGGGGGGCCTATTCGTGAAGCTTTCTTT.

This clonotype was seen a handful of times. The chain carries TRBV21-1 and TRBJ2-1; TRBD1 was called by the table and not checked on the DNA. TRBV21-1 is a recognized pseudogene. The CDR3 runs to 13 residues. CDR3 DNA: TGTGCCAGCAGCAAAAATTCGGGAAATGAGCAGTTCTTC. This sequence encodes CASSKNSGNEQFF.

The rearrangement joins TRBV6-4 to TRBJ2-3; possible D gene TRBD1, 5 bases. The CDR3 loop spans 13 amino acids. Trimming shortened V by 6 bases and J by 4 bases, and 11 bases separated the two germline ends. Germline lookup yields CDR1 MRHNA and CDR2 SNTAGT. The CDR3 protein is CASSLSTADTQYF. The DNA for the CDR3 is TGTGCCAGCAGCCTCTCGACAGCAGATACGCAGTATTTT.

The V call is TRBV15, the J call TRBJ2-3, with 12 positions matching TRBD2. From germline, CDR1 is LNHNV and CDR2 YYDKDF (reference sequence). V dropped 5 bases and J dropped 1; count of bases not matched to a gene: 4. The CDR3 has 16 amino acids. The CDR3 here is CATSEASGRGTDTQYF. The CDR3 DNA reads TGTGCCACCAGCGAAGCTAGCGGGAGGGGCACAGATACGCAGTATTTT.

This clonotype occurred many times. This chain uses TRBV20-1 with TRBJ2-3, with D unclear. The CDR3 loop spans 13 amino acids. Looked up from germline, CDR1 is DFQATT and CDR2 is SNEGSKA (reference sequence). V was shortened by 0 bases and J by 4 bases, with 8 bases between the two germline ends. The CDR3 spells CSARDPPPDTQYF. The DNA for the CDR3 is TGCAGTGCTAGAGATCCCCCACCAGATACGCAGTATTTT.

This clonotype was seen ten or more times. The chain combines TRBV20-1 with TRBJ1-5; no firm D call. The germline V gene encodes CDR1 DFQATT and CDR2 SNEGSKA (reference sequence). V lost 1 base and J lost 0, with 7 bases in between. CDR3 length: 14 residues. The CDR3 loop is CSARATHSNQPQHF. CDR3 nucleotides: TGCAGTGCTAGAGCCACCCATAGCAATCAGCCCCAGCATTTT.

Many counts were recorded for this clonotype. The chain couples TRBV27 to TRBJ1-2, with 8 bases matching TRBD1. The germline V gene has CDR1 MNHEY and CDR2 SMNVEV (reference sequence). V lost 0 bases to trimming and J lost 2 bases; unmatched junction nucleotides: 8. The CDR3 is 17 amino acids. The CDR3 region is CASSLSPRQGLNYGYTF. The CDR3 nucleotides are TGTGCCAGCAGTTTATCCCCTAGACAGGGGTTGAACTATGGCTACACCTTC.

This clonotype has ten or more counts. The chain combines TRBV21-1 with TRBJ2-7; the listed D gene, TRBD1, was not tested against the DNA. TRBV21-1 is described as a pseudogene. The CDR3 consists of 12 residues. The CDR3 region has the DNA TGTGCCAGCAGACAGGGGCGCTACGAGCAGTACTTC. Protein: CASRQGRYEQYF.

This clonotype showed up just a few times. This rearrangement joins TRBV5-1 to TRBJ2-5; 7 nucleotides agree with TRBD2. V lost 7 bases, J lost 4 bases, and 13 bases stayed unmatched. The germline V gene encodes CDR1 SGHRS and CDR2 YFSETQ. CDR3 length: 15 residues. In DNA form, the CDR3 reads TGCGCCAGCTGCCCCGGGTCCATAGCGGGAGAGACCCAGTACTTC. Its translation: CASCPGSIAGETQYF.

This clonotype was seen more than once but under ten times. The genes are TRBV5-5 and TRBJ2-5, with D perhaps matching TRBD2 (6 bases). V shed 3 bases and J shed 4 bases, with 16 bases lying between them. CDR3 length: 15 amino acids. Germline V CDR1 and CDR2: SGHKS, YYEKEE (reference sequence). The CDR3 sequence: CASSSLERRGETQYF. The CDR3 coding sequence is TGTGCCAGCAGCTCGTTGGAGCGGAGGGGAGAGACCCAGTACTTC. The full variable domain, its missing parts supplied by reference TRBV5-5 and TRBJ2-5, is DAGVTQSPTHLIKTRGQQVTLRCSPISGHKSVSWYQQVLGQGPQFIFQYYEKEERGRGNFPDRFSARQFPNYSSELNVNALLLGDSALYLCASSSLERRGETQYFGPGTRLLVL.

This clonotype was found a few times. The chain recombines TRBV5-1 with TRBJ1-1, with no clear D. The V gene's germline CDR1 is SGHRS and CDR2 YFSETQ. The ends were cut back, 4 bases at V and 5 bases at J, with 21 bases in the middle. This CDR3 is built from 16 residues. The CDR3 is CASSILRADLGTEAFF. The CDR3, as DNA: TGCGCCAGCAGCATCCTTCGGGCGGACCTTGGGACTGAAGCTTTCTTT.

The J gene is TRBJ2-1, the V gene TRBV5-1, with 9 bases aligning to TRBD2. The germline CDR1 and CDR2 sequences are SGHRS and YFSETQ. The CDR3 is made up of 14 amino acids. The J segment lost 7 bases and the V segment lost 9 bases, leaving 11 bases of the junction unmatched. CDR3 bases: TGCGCCACCAAAACTAGCGGGCTTATTAATGAGCAGTTCTTC. Encoded protein: CATKTSGLINEQFF.

The chain is built from TRBV12-3 or TRBV12-4 and TRBJ1-2; tentatively, D is TRBD1 (5 bases). V lost 3 bases to trimming and J lost 6 bases, with 14 bases between them. This CDR3 is built from 14 residues. CDR3 nucleotide sequence: TGTGCCAGCAGTTTTATCCCTCGGGGGGATGGCTACACCTTC. It yields the protein CASSFIPRGDGYTF.

This clonotype was recorded many times. The V call is TRBV29-1, the J call TRBJ2-3, with TRBD2 as a possible D gene (6 bases). CDR1 and CDR2 (germline): SQVTM, ANQGSEA. V shed 6 bases and J shed 4 bases, with 14 bases lying between them. There are 13 residues in the CDR3. CDR3 DNA sequence: TGCAGCGTCTCCGGGAGAGGGGCAGATACGCAGTATTTT. Translating gives CSVSGRGADTQYF.

This clonotype came up a few times. The CDR3 sequence is CASTSSGSNEQFF. Here the CDR3 DNA reads TGTGCCAGCACCTCATCTGGGTCCAATGAGCAGTTCTTC. This chain links TRBV28 with TRBJ2-1; D gene uncertain. Per germline, CDR1 MDHEN and CDR2 SYDVKM. Trimming removed 7 bases at V and 6 bases at J, with 13 bases between. CDR3 length: 13 residues.

This chain joins TRBV12-3 or TRBV12-4 and TRBJ2-1, with D unclear. The V and J ends lost 5 bases and 10 bases respectively, with 21 bases between them. This CDR3 is built from 15 residues. CDR3 DNA: TGTGCCAGCAGTCGAAAAGGGTCCCTCGCGTGGGAGCAGTTCTTC. Translated: CASSRKGSLAWEQFF.

The rearrangement uses TRBV4-2 and TRBJ2-3; D is unclear. V was cut by 1 base and J by 2 bases, with 7 bases left in between. The CDR3 is 14 amino acids. CDR1 is LGHNA, CDR2 YNFKEQ, per germline. Here the CDR3 DNA reads TGTGCCAGCAGCCAAGGGGCCATCACAGATACGCAGTATTTT. It specifies CASSQGAITDTQYF.

This clonotype has a count of ten or more. The chain combines TRBV7-6 with TRBJ1-1, with D uncertain. Germline values: CDR1 SGHVS, CDR2 FNYEAQ. The V end lost 4 bases, the J end lost 4 bases, and 7 bases lay between the germline ends. CDR3 size: 12 residues. The CDR3 sequence is CASSSLGTEAFF. The CDR3 DNA sequence: TGTGCCAGCAGCTCCTTAGGCACTGAAGCTTTCTTT.

This clonotype has a count of ten or more. V is TRBV12-3 or TRBV12-4 and J is TRBJ1-5; TRBD1 is a possible D gene (6 bases). CDR3 length: 14 residues. The V end lost 5 bases, the J end lost 4 bases, and 12 bases lay between the germline ends. CDR3 region: CASSALQGNQPQHF. The DNA for the CDR3 is TGTGCCAGCAGTGCACTGCAGGGGAATCAGCCCCAGCATTTT.

This clonotype was observed many times. This chain uses TRBV5-5 with TRBJ2-3; TRBD2 aligns across 7 bases. After removal of 4 bases from V and 2 bases from J, the junction contained 4 bases not matched to a gene. There are 14 residues in the CDR3. Germline V gene data show CDR1 as SGHKS and CDR2 as YYEKEE (reference sequence). The CDR3 reads CASSTLAVTDTQYF. For the CDR3, the DNA is TGTGCCAGCAGCACCCTAGCGGTCACAGATACGCAGTATTTT.

This clonotype was seen at least ten times. The chain recombines TRBV25-1 with TRBJ2-1; D uncertain. The CDR3 spans 11 residues. V gave up 3 bases and J gave up 9 bases, with 6 bases separating them. The germline V gene encodes CDR1 MGHDK and CDR2 SYGVNS. Here the CDR3 DNA reads TGTGCCAGCAGTGATATAAGTGAGCAGTTCTTC. As protein: CASSDISEQFF.

This clonotype was seen at least ten times. The chain carries TRBV28 and TRBJ2-7; TRBD1 matches at 8 bases. The ends lost 7 bases at V and 2 bases at J; junction bases unmatched: 7. Germline loops: CDR1 MDHEN, CDR2 SYDVKM. The CDR3 length is 14 residues. CDR3 in amino acids: CASTGGDPPYEQYF. The CDR3 DNA reads TGTGCCAGCACAGGGGGCGATCCTCCCTACGAGCAGTACTTC.

The V call is TRBV10-3, the J call TRBJ2-1, with 7 positions matching TRBD2. The CDR3 runs 13 residues. The V gene end was trimmed by 7 bases and the J gene end by 1 base; junction bases not matched to a gene: 1. CDR1 and CDR2 (germline): ENHRY, SYGVKD. The CDR3 here is CAINSGSYNEQFF. Here the CDR3 DNA reads TGTGCCATCAATAGCGGGTCCTACAATGAGCAGTTCTTC.

There are many counts of this clonotype. The V gene is TRBV4-3, the J gene TRBJ1-4, with D perhaps TRBD1 (5 bases). CDR3 size: 20 residues. CDR1 and CDR2 (germline): LGHNA, YSLEER. V dropped 3 bases and J dropped 0 bases, with 23 bases sitting between them. This CDR3 reads CASSQGRDGRVFATNEKLFF. DNA for the CDR3: TGCGCCAGCAGCCAGGGCCGGGACGGAAGAGTCTTTGCAACTAATGAAAAACTGTTTTTT.

In its sample, this clonotype was seen many times. V usage is TRBV29-1 and J usage is TRBJ2-7, with D perhaps TRBD2 (6 bases). Trimming removed 7 bases at V and 6 bases at J, with 16 bases between. The CDR3 has 12 amino acids. Germline V gene sequence: CDR1 SQVTM, CDR2 ANQGSEA. The CDR3 sequence is CSGRDSPFEQYF. CDR3 in DNA: TGCAGCGGAAGGGACTCCCCCTTCGAGCAGTACTTC.

In its sample, this clonotype was seen many times. The genes are TRBV5-1 and TRBJ2-2, with unresolved D. CDR3 length: 18 residues. Looked up from germline, CDR1 is SGHRS and CDR2 is YFSETQ. Deletions cut 0 bases from V and 2 bases from J, with 17 bases between. Here the CDR3 DNA reads TGCGCCAGCAGCTTGGTCCCAACTGAGATCGACAACACCGGGGAGCTGTTTTTT. It is translated as CASSLVPTEIDNTGELFF.

This clonotype was seen a handful of times. The gene calls are TRBV9 and TRBJ1-3; 10 positions match TRBD1. There are 16 residues in the CDR3. Germline V gene data show CDR1 as SGDLS and CDR2 as YYNGEE. V lost 1 base, J lost 4 bases, and 5 bases stayed unmatched. CDR3 sequence: CASSVLTGGGGNTIYF. CDR3 coding DNA: TGTGCCAGCAGCGTACTGACAGGGGGCGGAGGAAACACCATATATTTT.